This T cell receptor beta chain was captured by sequencing in a study of OX40 agonist ivuxolimab in advanced cancers. The protocol was immunoSEQ multiplex PCR, while the TCRdb copy is restricted to in-frame clones and leaves out a portion. The sample yields over 55,000 clones, roughly 84% seen once. CDR1 and CDR2 from the germline V gene are KGHSH and LQKENI. V shed 4 bases and J shed 5 bases, with 20 bases lying between them. The CDR3 spans 16 residues. The V call is TRBV18, the J call TRBJ2-5; tentatively, D is TRBD1 (6 bases). The clonotype originates from an adult with an advanced solid tumor such as melanoma, head and neck, liver or kidney cancer. This specimen was CD4+ or CD8+ T cells sorted from blood, taken in a trial of the OX40 agonist ivuxolimab. CDR3 loop: CASSRQKVRGLETQYF. CDR3 in DNA: TGTGCCAGCTCACGGCAAAAAGTCAGGGGTTTGGAGACCCAGTACTTC.